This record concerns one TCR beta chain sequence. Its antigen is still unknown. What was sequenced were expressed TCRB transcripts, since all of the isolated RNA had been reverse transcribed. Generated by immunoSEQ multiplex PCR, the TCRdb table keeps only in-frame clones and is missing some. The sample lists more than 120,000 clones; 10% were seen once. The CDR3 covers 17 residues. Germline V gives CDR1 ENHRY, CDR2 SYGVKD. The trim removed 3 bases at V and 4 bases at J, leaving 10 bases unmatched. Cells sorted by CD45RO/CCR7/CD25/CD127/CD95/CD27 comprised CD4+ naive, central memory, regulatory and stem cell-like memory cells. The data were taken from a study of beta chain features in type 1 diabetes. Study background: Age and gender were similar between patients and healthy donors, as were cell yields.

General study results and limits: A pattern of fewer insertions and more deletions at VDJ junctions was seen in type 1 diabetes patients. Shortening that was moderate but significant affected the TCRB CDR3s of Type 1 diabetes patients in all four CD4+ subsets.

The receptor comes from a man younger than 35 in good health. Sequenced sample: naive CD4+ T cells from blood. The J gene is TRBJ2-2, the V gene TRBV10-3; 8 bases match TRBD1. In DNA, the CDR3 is TGTGCCATCAGTGACGCTCGACAGGGGCGCGGCACCGGGGAGCTGTTTTTT. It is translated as CAISDARQGRGTGELFF.